This T cell receptor beta chain was recorded in a study of T cell responses to AZD1222 COVID-19 vaccine. Study-wide results and caveats: Spike-specific TCR repertoires showed rising breadth and depth after two AZD1222 doses.

Clones were sequenced by immunoSEQ multiplex PCR, and TCRdb holds only the in-frame ones, with some missing. The sample consists of nearly 200,000 clones, approximately 93% of them appearing once. Turning to this clone: The antigen is unknown.

Germline V lookup: CDR1 SGHAT, CDR2 FQNNGV. The junction had 5 bases not matched to a gene; V was cut back by 5 bases and J by 5 bases. The length of the CDR3 is 14 residues. The rearrangement joins TRBV11-2 to TRBJ2-5; 10 nucleotides agree with TRBD2. Sequencing was performed on peripheral blood, taken 28 days after the second AZD1222 dose. This TCR was sampled from an adult who received the AZD1222 COVID-19 vaccine. DNA of the CDR3: TGTGCCAGCAGCCCCCCACTAGCGGGGGAGACCCAGTACTTC. Its translation is CASSPPLAGETQYF.